One sample yielded the 14 T cell receptor beta chains listed below, sequenced in a study of T and B cells in COVID-19 patients (dated by TCRdb to 2018 to 2021). TCRdb names Illumina MiSeq as the instrument used. Multiplex PCR with BIOMED2 TRB-A/B primer pools was used to amplify the TRB rearrangements. TCRdb reran the public reads through fastp at Q25 and MiXCR, keeping productive beta chains. Records with the same CDR3 protein are collapsed into one entry carrying the most frequent genes and DNA. This sample has approximately 26,000 distinct CDR3 sequences in its table, and 32% of those were observed once. Approximately 1.7% of the sample goes to the ten largest clones. Genomic DNA extracted from blood was used in amounts of roughly 220-500 ng for amplification of TRB repertoires. Sequencing used blood. These receptors were taken from a human donor who had recovered from COVID-19.

This clonotype came up a few times. V gene TRBV6-5 combines with J gene TRBJ2-5, with D perhaps matching TRBD2 (5 bases). The germline gives CDR1 MNHEY, CDR2 SVGAGI. The CDR3 is 14 residues long. V shed 6 bases and J shed 5 bases, with 16 bases lying between them. CDR3 in amino acids: CASRKGGGTETQYF. CDR3 nucleotides: TGTGCCAGCAGGAAAGGAGGAGGTACGGAGACCCAGTACTTC.

Comment on this clonotype: Mismatch with germline at one junction end may stem from a read error. The rearrangement joins TRBV12-3 or TRBV12-4 to TRBJ1-1; weak D call: TRBD1 (5 bases). The CDR3 is made up of 17 amino acids. CDR3 region: CASSLLWGDSENTEAFF. The DNA of the CDR3 is TGTGCCAGCAGTTTGTTGTGGGGGGACTCTGAGAACACTGAGGCTTTCTTT.

There are a few counts of this clonotype. The CDR3 region has the DNA TGTGCCAGCAGCAGACAGGTTTCGAGCTCCTACAATGAGCAGTTCTTC. As protein: CASSRQVSSSYNEQFF. The chain employs TRBV5-5 and TRBJ2-1; the D gene is possibly TRBD1 (6 bases). V was clipped by 4 bases and J by 0 bases, with 14 bases between them. The CDR3 covers 16 residues. The germline CDR1 and CDR2 sequences are SGHKS and YYEKEE (reference sequence).

This clonotype appeared a few times. The V and J genes are TRBV5-5 and TRBJ2-5; D unclear. This CDR3 is 16 amino acids long. The germline gives CDR1 SGHKS, CDR2 YYEKEE (reference sequence). V lost 3 bases to trimming and J lost 3 bases, with 18 bases between them. The CDR3 DNA reads TGTGCCAGCAGCTCCCCCGATTTTCGGAGCGAAGAGACCCAGTACTTC. Residues: CASSSPDFRSEETQYF.

The chain couples TRBV12-3 or TRBV12-4 to TRBJ1-5; D uncertain. Trimming shortened V by 5 bases and J by 5 bases, and 19 bases separated the two germline ends. The CDR3 has 16 amino acids. CDR3 DNA sequence: TGTGCCAGCAGTCCCGCCGGGAGAGGAGCGCATCAGCCCCAGCATTTT. Its protein product is CASSPAGRGAHQPQHF.

V usage is TRBV7-9 and J usage is TRBJ2-7; weak D call: TRBD2 (6 bases). The CDR3 contains 14 residues. The germline V gene has CDR1 SEHNR and CDR2 FQNEAQ (reference sequence). Trimming cost V 0 bases and J 2 bases, with 8 bases left between them. CDR3: CASSLAGGPYEQYF. In DNA form, the CDR3 reads TGTGCCAGCAGCTTAGCGGGAGGTCCCTACGAGCAGTACTTC.

The chain links TRBV5-6 to TRBJ2-1; 16 nucleotides align to TRBD2. J was trimmed by 9 bases and V by 3 bases; bases with no gene match: 3. Germline CDR1 reads SGHDT; CDR2 reads YYEEEE. This CDR3 is built from 15 residues. The chain's CDR3 is CASSSGTSGRGEQFF. CDR3 in DNA: TGTGCCAGCAGCTCCGGGACTAGCGGGAGGGGTGAGCAGTTCTTC.

The V gene is TRBV5-6, the J gene TRBJ2-1, with 11 bases matching TRBD2. Per the germline V gene, CDR1 is SGHDT and CDR2 is YYEEEE. The CDR3 runs 15 residues. Losses at the gene ends were 3 bases for V and 6 bases for J; bases not matched to a gene: 5. CDR3 coding DNA: TGTGCCAGCAGCTCGACTAGCGGGATGGTCAATGAGCAGTTCTTC. This translates into CASSSTSGMVNEQFF.

V usage is TRBV20-1 and J usage is TRBJ2-3; D could derive from TRBD1 or TRBD2 (5 bases each). V was trimmed by 3 bases and J by 4 bases, leaving 17 bases between them. CDR3 size: 15 residues. Germline CDR1 reads DFQATT; CDR2 reads SNEGSKA (reference sequence). The DNA of the CDR3 is TGCAGTGCTAGCCCCACCGGGGTAGGGGCAGATACGCAGTATTTT. The encoded protein is CSASPTGVGADTQYF.

The chain has TRBV5-1 and TRBJ2-2; 9 bases line up with TRBD1. Trimming removed 4 bases from V and 6 bases from J; junction bases left unmatched: 10. CDR3 length: 16 amino acids. Per the germline V gene, CDR1 is SGHRS and CDR2 is YFSETQ. CDR3 sequence: CASSKGQGGVAGELFF. DNA for the CDR3: TGCGCCAGCAGCAAGGGACAGGGAGGGGTCGCCGGGGAGCTGTTTTTT.

This clonotype appeared a few times. The chain's CDR3 is CASSPEQGHYNEQFF. DNA for the CDR3: TGTGCCAGCTCACCGGAACAGGGACATTACAATGAGCAGTTCTTC. The rearrangement links TRBV18 to TRBJ2-1; D may be TRBD1 (6 bases). The CDR3 consists of 15 residues. The ends were cut back, 3 bases at V and 4 bases at J, with 13 bases in the middle. Germline loops: CDR1 KGHSH, CDR2 LQKENI.

This clonotype appeared a few times. The V gene is TRBV5-1, the J gene TRBJ1-1; a possible D gene is TRBD1 (5 bases). Germline V gives CDR1 SGHRS, CDR2 YFSETQ. CDR3 length equals 14 residues. The ends were cut back, 0 bases at V and 3 bases at J, with 9 bases in the middle. In nucleotides, the CDR3 is TGCGCCAGCAGCTTGGAAGGGGTGTACACTGAAGCTTTCTTT. It translates to CASSLEGVYTEAFF.

This clonotype occurred many times. In nucleotides, the CDR3 is TGTGCCAGCAGTTTATCTGACTATGAGTACAATGAGCAGTTCTTC. This codes for CASSLSDYEYNEQFF. The rearrangement joins TRBV27 to TRBJ2-1; D might be TRBD2 (5 bases). Per germline, CDR1 MNHEY and CDR2 SMNVEV (reference sequence). Deletions cut 0 bases from V and 4 bases from J, with 10 bases between. The CDR3 is made up of 15 amino acids.

This chain uses TRBV5-5 with TRBJ1-1; no clear D gene. Germline V gene sequence: CDR1 SGHKS, CDR2 YYEKEE (reference sequence). This CDR3 comprises 14 residues. Trimming removed 1 base from V and 1 base from J, with 8 bases in between. CDR3 coding DNA: TGTGCCAGCAGCTTGTCGTCTGCGAACACTGAAGCTTTCTTT. It encodes CASSLSSANTEAFF.